What follows are 2 T cell receptor beta chains derived from one specimen sequenced in a study of technical replicates of blood from a handful of donors. The data were produced by immunoSEQ multiplex PCR, yet TCRdb's version contains in-frame clones alone and is incomplete. The data contain under 75,000 clones, around 95% of them singletons. The sequenced sample consisted of T cells isolated from PBMCs. The receptors derive from a human donor in good health.

The rearrangement uses TRBV5-1 and TRBJ1-1; D is uncertain. This CDR3 has 13 residues. Per germline, CDR1 SGHRS and CDR2 YFSETQ. V was pared by 1 base and J by 2 bases, with 6 bases between. The CDR3 sequence: CASSLWSNTEAFF. Here the CDR3 DNA reads TGCGCCAGCAGCTTGTGGAGCAACACTGAAGCTTTCTTT.

The chain combines TRBV5-1 with TRBJ1-2; D is unresolved. The germline V gene has CDR1 SGHRS and CDR2 YFSETQ. With 1 base removed from V and 4 bases from J, the gap between germline ends came to 8 bases. The CDR3 is 13 amino acids. The CDR3 here is CASSLPDFYGYTF. As DNA, the CDR3 is TGCGCCAGCAGCTTGCCAGACTTCTATGGCTACACCTTC.